This TCR beta chain was sequenced in a study of TET2 disruption in CD19-targeted CAR T cells. Treatment reported: autologous CTL019 cells: CD19 CAR with 4-1BB and CD3 zeta domains. TCR zeta and 4-1BB domains were built into the CD19 CAR. Germline V gene data show CDR1 as SEHNR and CDR2 as FQNEAQ (reference sequence). The CDR3 length is 15 residues. Assay used: immunoSEQ multiplex PCR; TCRdb lists only in-frame clones, some missing. This sample's clone table lists 25,000 or so clones. A remark on this clone: The antigen is undetermined. The read is 3 residues too short to cover the CDR3 end, so that end is filled in from the germline J gene.

The receptor's source is a man between 65 and 85 years old with chronic lymphocytic leukemia. The starting material was CD8- CAR+ T cells sorted from cultured blood T cells, obtained for CD19 CAR T cell therapy. This sample's subset: CD8-negative CAR-positive T cells from the infusion product. The rearrangement joins TRBV7-9 to TRBJ1-2; D is possibly TRBD1 (5 bases). CDR3 loop: CASRLRGGFTDTYTF. CDR3 bases read: TGTGCCAGCCGACTACGCGGGGGATTCACAGATACA.